This is a list of T cell receptor beta chains from one sample in a study of blood T cell repertoires in COVID-19. The data were produced by immunoSEQ multiplex PCR, yet TCRdb's version contains in-frame clones alone and is incomplete. The table shows under 200,000 clones, with 75% to 90% occurring only once. The sequencing input was PBMCs or T cells enriched from blood (not recorded which). The receptor set was obtained from a woman aged 55-70 years who had recovered from COVID-19. Each CDR3 is given with its conserved first and last residue. The D gene is left open where the match is weak. Clone size appears in some rows only: once, few, many, or a class for an expanded clone.

j_gene: TRBJ2-1
v_gene: TRBV24-1
d_gene: TRBD2
abundance: -
CDR3aa: CATSGRGDSSYNEQFF
CDR3nt: TGTGCCACCAGTGGGCGGGGGGATAGCTCCTACAATGAGCAGTTCTTC

j_gene: TRBJ2-1
v_gene: TRBV19
d_gene: -
abundance: once
CDR3aa: CASSKGGGTNEQFF
CDR3nt: TGTGCCAGTAGTAAGGGGGGGGGAACTAATGAGCAGTTCTTC

j_gene: TRBJ2-5
v_gene: TRBV18
d_gene: TRBD1
abundance: -
CDR3aa: CASSHRGLETQYF
CDR3nt: TGTGCCAGCTCACACAGGGGGCTCGAGACCCAGTACTTC

j_gene: TRBJ1-1
v_gene: TRBV30
d_gene: -
abundance: -
CDR3aa: CAWSRPPDGVAFF
CDR3nt: TGTGCCTGGTCCCGCCCCCCCGACGGAGTGGCTTTCTTT

j_gene: TRBJ1-1
v_gene: TRBV12-3/TRBV12-4
d_gene: -
abundance: -
CDR3aa: CASSQYTEAFF
CDR3nt: TGTGCCAGCAGTCAGTACACTGAAGCTTTCTTT

j_gene: TRBJ2-3
v_gene: TRBV7-8
d_gene: TRBD2
abundance: -
CDR3aa: CASSPLRGGSTDTQYF
CDR3nt: TGTGCCAGCAGCCCCCTTCGGGGGGGTAGCACAGATACGCAGTATTTT

j_gene: TRBJ2-7
v_gene: TRBV19
d_gene: -
abundance: -
CDR3aa: CASSIARGYEQYF
CDR3nt: TGTGCCAGTAGTATAGCGCGAGGATACGAGCAGTACTTC

j_gene: TRBJ1-6
v_gene: TRBV27
d_gene: -
abundance: -
CDR3aa: CASSFGVRETPLHF
CDR3nt: TGTGCCAGCAGTTTCGGGGTTCGGGAGACACCCCTCCACTTT

j_gene: TRBJ2-1
v_gene: TRBV5-1
d_gene: TRBD1
abundance: many
CDR3aa: CASSLERTGGDLAEQFF
CDR3nt: TGCGCCAGCAGCTTGGAACGGACAGGGGGCGATTTAGCTGAGCAGTTCTTC

j_gene: TRBJ1-6
v_gene: TRBV14
d_gene: -
abundance: -
CDR3aa: CASSQFLDSPLHF
CDR3nt: TGTGCCAGCAGCCAATTTTTAGATTCACCCCTCCACTTT

j_gene: TRBJ1-2
v_gene: TRBV2
d_gene: TRBD1
abundance: -
CDR3aa: CASRGTGDAYGYTF
CDR3nt: TGTGCCAGCAGGGGGACAGGGGACGCCTATGGCTACACCTTC

j_gene: TRBJ2-5
v_gene: TRBV6-5
d_gene: -
abundance: -
CDR3aa: CASSQAHQETQYF
CDR3nt: TGTGCCAGCAGTCAGGCACACCAAGAGACCCAGTACTTC

j_gene: TRBJ2-7
v_gene: TRBV6-1
d_gene: TRBD1
abundance: few
CDR3aa: CASSGADRGRREQYF
CDR3nt: TGTGCCAGCAGTGGAGCCGACAGGGGGCGCCGGGAGCAGTACTTC

j_gene: TRBJ1-5
v_gene: TRBV5-4
d_gene: TRBD1
abundance: -
CDR3aa: CASSSGQGEPQHF
CDR3nt: TGTGCCAGCAGCTCGGGACAGGGAGAGCCCCAGCATTTT

j_gene: TRBJ1-5
v_gene: TRBV6-6
d_gene: -
abundance: -
CDR3aa: CASSYLGASGNQPQHF
CDR3nt: TGTGCCAGCAGTTACTTGGGGGCCTCGGGCAATCAGCCCCAGCATTTT

j_gene: TRBJ2-2
v_gene: TRBV19
d_gene: -
abundance: -
CDR3aa: CATAGGPANTGELFF
CDR3nt: TGTGCCACAGCCGGAGGGCCCGCAAACACCGGGGAGCTGTTTTTT

j_gene: TRBJ1-2
v_gene: TRBV29-1
d_gene: -
abundance: -
CDR3aa: CSVPTGNYGYTF
CDR3nt: TGCAGCGTGCCTACAGGGAACTATGGCTACACCTTC

j_gene: TRBJ1-3
v_gene: TRBV18
d_gene: TRBD1
abundance: -
CDR3aa: CASSPKGQGSSGNTIYF
CDR3nt: TGTGCCAGCTCGCCAAAAGGACAGGGTTCGTCTGGAAACACCATATATTTT

j_gene: TRBJ1-5
v_gene: TRBV13
d_gene: -
abundance: -
CDR3aa: CASSLDRDQPQHF
CDR3nt: TGTGCCAGCAGCTTAGACCGCGATCAGCCCCAGCATTTT

j_gene: TRBJ1-5
v_gene: TRBV27
d_gene: TRBD1
abundance: -
CDR3aa: CASSLSRQGGNQPQHF
CDR3nt: TGTGCCAGCAGTCTATCCCGGCAGGGGGGCAATCAGCCCCAGCATTTT

j_gene: TRBJ2-4
v_gene: TRBV21-1
d_gene: -
abundance: few
CDR3aa: CASSKMVLGGRLAKNIQYF
CDR3nt: TGTGCCAGCAGCAAAATGGTCCTAGGGGGTCGGCTAGCCAAAAACATTCAGTACTTC

j_gene: TRBJ1-5
v_gene: TRBV24-1
d_gene: TRBD1
abundance: -
CDR3aa: CATSDLMDRGRVSNQPQHF
CDR3nt: TGTGCCACCAGTGATTTGATGGACAGGGGGCGCGTTAGCAATCAGCCCCAGCATTTT

j_gene: TRBJ2-5
v_gene: TRBV12-3/TRBV12-4
d_gene: TRBD1
abundance: once
CDR3aa: CASSYRGSETQYF
CDR3nt: TGTGCCAGCAGCTACAGGGGGTCGGAGACCCAGTACTTC

j_gene: TRBJ2-3
v_gene: TRBV24-1
d_gene: TRBD1
abundance: -
CDR3aa: CATSPAQGKGTDTQYF
CDR3nt: TGTGCCACCAGTCCAGCACAGGGGAAAGGCACAGATACGCAGTATTTT

j_gene: TRBJ2-3
v_gene: TRBV5-1
d_gene: TRBD2
abundance: -
CDR3aa: CASSTLAGGPIDTQYF
CDR3nt: TGCGCCAGCAGCACCCTGGCGGGGGGGCCTATAGATACGCAGTATTTT

j_gene: TRBJ2-5
v_gene: TRBV7-9
d_gene: -
abundance: -
CDR3aa: CASSLVGEVDF
CDR3nt: TGTGCCAGCAGCTTAGTCGGCGAGGTGGACTTC

j_gene: TRBJ1-6
v_gene: TRBV27
d_gene: -
abundance: -
CDR3aa: CASRAGLKNSPLHF
CDR3nt: TGTGCCAGCCGGGCAGGGTTAAAAAATTCACCCCTCCACTTT

j_gene: TRBJ2-7
v_gene: TRBV2
d_gene: TRBD2
abundance: -
CDR3aa: CASSGLAGGTYEQYF
CDR3nt: TGTGCCAGCAGTGGGCTGGCGGGGGGGACCTACGAGCAGTACTTC

j_gene: TRBJ1-3
v_gene: TRBV6-1
d_gene: TRBD1
abundance: -
CDR3aa: CASSERTGSSGNTIYF
CDR3nt: TGTGCCAGCAGTGAAAGGACAGGGAGCTCTGGAAACACCATATATTTT

j_gene: TRBJ1-5
v_gene: TRBV19
d_gene: -
abundance: few
CDR3aa: CASSPDSVNQPQHF
CDR3nt: TGTGCCAGTAGTCCCGACAGCGTCAATCAGCCCCAGCATTTT

j_gene: TRBJ2-7
v_gene: TRBV2
d_gene: TRBD2
abundance: few
CDR3aa: CASTLAGPTYEQYF
CDR3nt: TGTGCCAGCACTCTAGCGGGACCAACCTACGAGCAGTACTTC